This passage covers 27 T cell receptor beta chains from one sample sequenced in a study of blood T cells in healthy people across ages. Alongside a J-beta primer mix, a sample-barcoded 5' primer served in a second PCR lasting about 6 to 11 cycles. TCRdb re-called the 5' RACE reads through MiXCR, storing one row per CDR3 protein. The sample contains 760,000 or so distinct CDR3 sequences, just under 25% of which appear only once. In addition, the sample was reused for a study of T cells of mothers and their children.

Sequencing used blood. These receptors were collected from a boy aged 5-17 years in good health.

In this sample, this clonotype turned up a few times. The junction and the germline gene differ at one end; a read error may be behind it. The chain recombines TRBV11-2 with TRBJ2-7, with D possibly called TRBD1 or TRBD2 (5 bases each). The CDR3 runs to 12 residues. Germline V CDR1 and CDR2: SGHAT, FQNNGV. The CDR3 region is CASSLDQTGPEF. The CDR3 nucleotides are TGTGCCAGCAGCTTAGATCAGACGGGACCTGAATTC.

This clonotype was detected only a few times. The chain has TRBV20-1 and TRBJ2-1, with 11 nucleotides matching TRBD2. V lost 5 bases, J lost 0 bases, and 6 bases stayed unmatched. Germline CDR1 reads DFQATT; CDR2 reads SNEGSKA (reference sequence). The CDR3 covers 16 residues. CDR3 residues: CSALASGGSSYNEQFF. The CDR3 DNA follows: TGCAGTGCTCTGGCTAGCGGGGGGTCCTCCTACAATGAGCAGTTCTTC.

V and J are TRBV12-3 or TRBV12-4 and TRBJ1-1; D remains ambiguous. V shed 1 base and J shed 3 bases, with 3 bases lying between them. The CDR3 covers 12 residues. Here the CDR3 DNA reads TGTGCCAGCAGTTTAGACGACACTGAAGCTTTCTTT. Residues: CASSLDDTEAFF.

This clonotype was seen a few times. This sequence joins TRBV28 and TRBJ2-4, with TRBD1 matching 7 bases. The CDR3 sequence is 12 residues long. Germline V gene sequence: CDR1 MDHEN, CDR2 SYDVKM. Trimming cost V 9 bases and J 9 bases; bases outside gene matches: 8. The CDR3 nucleotides are TGTGCCAGAAGAACAGGGGTGGGCATTCAGTACTTC. Translation gives CARRTGVGIQYF. The whole variable domain, remainder taken from reference TRBV28 and TRBJ2-4, is DVKVTQSSRYLVKRTGEKVFLECVQDMDHENMFWYRQDPGLGLRLIYFSYDVKMKEKGDIPEGYSVSREKKERFSLILESASTNQTSMYLCARRTGVGIQYFGAGTRLSVL.

The rearrangement links TRBV2 to TRBJ2-5; TRBD2 matches at 7 bases. Looked up from germline, CDR1 is SNHLY and CDR2 is FYNNEI. The V and J ends lost 8 bases and 0 bases, in that order; junction bases with no gene match: 6. This CDR3 comprises 14 residues. CDR3 region: CASVQRGYQETQYF. In DNA, the CDR3 is TGTGCCAGCGTCCAGCGGGGTTACCAAGAGACCCAGTACTTC.

In its sample, this clonotype was seen a few times. The chain has TRBV27 and TRBJ1-2; no firm D call. Germline CDR1 and CDR2: MNHEY and SMNVEV (reference sequence). V gave up 5 bases and J gave up 1 base, with 14 bases separating them. The CDR3 has 15 residues. CDR3 sequence reads: CASSPTGVGNYGYTF. The CDR3 nucleotides are TGTGCCAGCAGTCCCACTGGGGTGGGTAACTATGGCTACACCTTC.

This clonotype has more than one count but fewer than ten. V gene TRBV5-1 combines with J gene TRBJ2-1; TRBD2 matches 9 bases. V lost 5 bases, J lost 8 bases, and 5 bases stayed unmatched. The CDR3 covers 13 residues. Germline V gene sequence: CDR1 SGHRS, CDR2 YFSETQ. Written as DNA, the CDR3 is TGCGCCAGCAGGAATAGCGGGAGCTATGAGCAGTTCTTC. It yields the protein CASRNSGSYEQFF. Full variable domain (missing parts from reference TRBV5-1 and TRBJ2-1): KAGVTQTPRYLIKTRGQQVTLSCSPISGHRSVSWYQQTPGQGLQFLFEYFSETQRNKGNFPGRFSGRQFSNSRSEMNVSTLELGDSALYLCASRNSGSYEQFFGPGTRLTVL.

This clonotype was counted a few times. This chain connects TRBV6-2 or TRBV6-3 to TRBJ1-1, with D possibly TRBD1 on 5 matching bases. This CDR3 has 14 amino acids. Trimming stripped 2 bases from V and 0 bases from J, with 7 bases between. Germline V gene data show CDR1 as MNHEY and CDR2 as SVGEGT. In nucleotides, the CDR3 is TGTGCCAGCAGTTACCGACAGATGAACACTGAAGCTTTCTTT. Residues: CASSYRQMNTEAFF.

The gene calls are TRBV20-1 and TRBJ1-5; 9 bases align to TRBD1. This CDR3 has 18 amino acids. V gave up 3 bases and J gave up 0 bases; unmatched junction bases: 12. The germline V gene encodes CDR1 DFQATT and CDR2 SNEGSKA (reference sequence). In nucleotides, the CDR3 is TGCAGTGCTAGGAGACCGGGACAGGGAGCGTATAGCAATCAGCCCCAGCATTTT. It is translated as CSARRPGQGAYSNQPQHF.

This clonotype showed up many times. J is TRBJ2-5 and V is TRBV29-1, with D maybe TRBD1 (5 bases). V lost 2 bases, J lost 2 bases, and 12 bases lay in between. Germline CDR1 is SQVTM and CDR2 is ANQGSEA. The CDR3 contains 14 residues. CDR3 sequence reads: CSVEWGVGQETQYF. CDR3 nucleotide sequence: TGCAGCGTTGAATGGGGCGTGGGGCAAGAGACCCAGTACTTC.

There are a few counts of this clonotype. V gene TRBV9 combines with J gene TRBJ2-2; 8 bases fit TRBD1. Per the germline V gene, CDR1 is SGDLS and CDR2 is YYNGEE. This CDR3 comprises 16 residues. The V gene end was trimmed by 3 bases and the J gene end by 1 base; junction bases not matched to a gene: 5. CDR3 in amino acids: CASSGTGTGNTGELFF. DNA of the CDR3: TGTGCCAGCAGCGGTACCGGGACAGGGAACACCGGGGAGCTGTTTTTT.

The CDR3 loop reads CASSLPFPGGARTDTQYF. CDR3 DNA: TGTGCCAGCAGTTTGCCCTTTCCCGGGGGGGCCCGCACAGATACGCAGTATTTT. V and J are TRBV28 and TRBJ2-3, with 8 positions matching TRBD2. Germline CDR1 and CDR2: MDHEN and SYDVKM. Losses at the gene ends were 3 bases for V and 1 base for J; bases not matched to a gene: 12. This CDR3 spans 18 amino acids.

Worth noting for this clonotype: Compared with germline, one end of the junction differs, possibly owing to a read error. This chain links TRBV29-1 with TRBJ2-1, with no clear D. Germline V gene sequence: CDR1 SQVTM, CDR2 ANQGSEA. The CDR3 has 13 amino acids. In DNA form, the CDR3 reads TGCGGCGTTGAAGATCTTGGCCACCATGAGCAGTTCTTC. Its translation is CGVEDLGHHEQFF.

V gene TRBV29-1 combines with J gene TRBJ2-3; D may be TRBD1 (6 bases). Germline assignment: CDR1 SQVTM and CDR2 ANQGSEA. The CDR3 extends over 14 amino acids. Trimming removed 3 bases from V and 5 bases from J, with 15 bases in between. The CDR3 coding sequence is TGCAGCGTTGAGGTAACAGGGCGAGAAGATACGCAGTATTTT. This codes for CSVEVTGREDTQYF.

This clonotype was detected a few times. The gene calls are TRBV9 and TRBJ1-2, with TRBD1 matching over 9 bases. V gave up 0 bases and J gave up 6 bases; unmatched junction bases: 9. The CDR3 extends over 16 amino acids. CDR1 is SGDLS and CDR2 is YYNGEE in the germline V gene. CDR3 protein: CASSVGGGTGRDGYTF. CDR3 in DNA: TGTGCCAGCAGCGTAGGTGGAGGGACAGGGCGAGATGGCTACACCTTC. Full variable domain (remainder filled in from reference TRBV9 and TRBJ1-2): DSGVTQTPKHLITATGQRVTLRCSPRSGDLSVYWYQQSLDQGLQFLIQYYNGEERAKGNILERFSAQQFPDLHSELNLSSLELGDSALYFCASSVGGGTGRDGYTFGSGTRLTVV.

This clonotype was counted only a few times. The CDR3 DNA is TGTGCCATCGCGTGGGGGTACAATCAGCCCCAGCATTTT. This gives the protein CAIAWGYNQPQHF. The V gene is TRBV10-3, the J gene TRBJ1-5, with D maybe TRBD1 (5 bases). Per the germline V gene, CDR1 is ENHRY and CDR2 is SYGVKD. The length of the CDR3 is 13 residues. V lost 8 bases, J lost 3 bases, and 11 bases lay in between.

This clonotype has just a few counts. V is TRBV5-6 and J is TRBJ2-1; a possible D gene is TRBD2 (5 bases). The germline V gene encodes CDR1 SGHDT and CDR2 YYEEEE. The length of the CDR3 is 15 residues. The ends were cut back, 6 bases at V and 2 bases at J, with 15 bases in the middle. In DNA, the CDR3 is TGTGCCAGCAACTTTTCGAGGGTTCCCTACAATGAGCAGTTCTTC. Translating gives CASNFSRVPYNEQFF.

The table lists this clonotype with a few counts. The chain recombines TRBV6-2 or TRBV6-3 with TRBJ1-1; D is unresolved. Germline loops: CDR1 MNHEY, CDR2 SVGEGT. There are 15 residues in the CDR3. The V and J ends lost 8 bases and 2 bases respectively, with 18 bases between them. CDR3 amino acids: CASGHLRSLNTEAFF. CDR3 coding DNA: TGTGCCAGCGGCCATCTCAGGAGCCTTAACACTGAAGCTTTCTTT.

J is TRBJ2-3 and V is TRBV11-3, with 9 bases that match TRBD2. V gave up 5 bases and J gave up 1 base; unmatched junction bases: 4. CDR3 length: 15 residues. Germline V lookup: CDR1 SGHNT, CDR2 YENEEA. This CDR3 is CASSQASGGTDTQYF. CDR3 nucleotides: TGTGCCAGCAGCCAGGCTAGCGGGGGCACAGATACGCAGTATTTT.

The chain joins TRBV29-1 to TRBJ1-1; TRBD1 is a possible D gene (5 bases). Germline CDR1 reads SQVTM; CDR2 reads ANQGSEA. With 4 bases removed from V and 10 bases from J, the gap between germline ends came to 13 bases. This CDR3 comprises 11 residues. In DNA form, the CDR3 reads TGCAGCGTTGCCCCAGGGTTGGGAGCTTTCTTT. Translated: CSVAPGLGAFF.

The chain has TRBV4-3 and TRBJ1-2; D unclear. This CDR3 is 13 amino acids long. The V end lost 1 base, the J end lost 7 bases, and 10 bases lay between the germline ends. Germline V gene data show CDR1 as LGHNA and CDR2 as YSLEER. The CDR3: CASSQVSSGGYTF. Here the CDR3 DNA reads TGCGCCAGCAGCCAAGTTAGTTCGGGTGGCTACACCTTC.

The chain recombines TRBV2 with TRBJ2-3; 9 bases agree with TRBD2. Losses at the gene ends were 4 bases for V and 4 bases for J; bases not matched to a gene: 9. Germline V gene lookup returns CDR1 SNHLY and CDR2 FYNNEI. CDR3 length equals 16 residues. The CDR3 protein is CASSALGAGGADTQYF. The CDR3 DNA reads as TGTGCCAGCAGTGCCTTGGGAGCGGGGGGCGCAGATACGCAGTATTTT.

CDR3 region: CASSDRNQETQYF. The CDR3, as DNA: TGTGCCAGCAGTGACAGGAACCAAGAGACCCAGTACTTC. V gene TRBV12-3 or TRBV12-4 combines with J gene TRBJ2-5, with D possibly being TRBD1 (6 bases). The CDR3 extends over 13 amino acids. V was clipped by 5 bases and J by 0 bases, with 7 bases between them.

This clonotype was seen a few times. The chain joins TRBV24-1 to TRBJ2-1; 7 nucleotides match TRBD2. CDR3 length equals 13 residues. The germline CDR1 and CDR2 sequences are KGHDR and SFDVKD. V shed 3 bases, J shed 5 bases, and the junction held 0 bases outside the gene matches. The CDR3 bases are TGTGCCACCAGTGATGGGACTAACAATGAGCAGTTCTTC. Protein: CATSDGTNNEQFF.

This clonotype was picked up a small number of times. The CDR3 region has the DNA TGTGCCAGCAGCCAAGTGAGTGTGGGACTAGAGCCAGAGACCCAGTACTTC. The encoded protein is CASSQVSVGLEPETQYF. V usage is TRBV4-2 and J usage is TRBJ2-5; 8 positions agree with TRBD2. The V gene's germline CDR1 is LGHNA and CDR2 YNFKEQ. V was clipped by 1 base and J by 4 bases; unmatched bases: 11. The CDR3 contains 17 residues.

This clonotype was seen only a few times. The chain uses TRBV15 and TRBJ1-5, with D maybe TRBD1 (5 bases). V was pared by 8 bases and J by 5 bases, with 10 bases between. CDR1 is LNHNV, CDR2 YYDKDF, per germline (reference sequence). The CDR3 length is 12 residues. In DNA form, the CDR3 reads TGTGCCACCCGGGACGGTGATCAGCCCCAGCATTTT. This translates into CATRDGDQPQHF. The full variable domain, with the rest looked up from reference TRBV15 and TRBJ1-5, is DAMVIQNPRYQVTQFGKPVTLSCSQTLNHNVMYWYQQKSSQAPKLLFHYYDKDFNNEADTPDNFQSRRPNTSFCFLDIRSPGLGDTAMYLCATRDGDQPQHFGDGTRLSIL.

This clonotype was seen more than once but under ten times. The chain combines TRBV5-1 with TRBJ1-2; unclear D gene. V lost 3 bases, J lost 6 bases, and 15 bases lay in between. Germline-derived CDR1 and CDR2 are SGHRS and YFSETQ. This CDR3 is built from 14 residues. CDR3 DNA: TGCGCCAGCAGCTGGGGATTAGTGTCTGATGGCTACACCTTC. It is translated as CASSWGLVSDGYTF.